What follows are 27 T cell receptor beta chains derived from one specimen sequenced in a study of low-dose radiotherapy and immunotherapy resistance in tumors. Regarding time point: before trial treatment. Primers targeting TRAV and TRBV primed first-strand cDNA, covering alpha and beta chains. The TCRs were subjected to amplification over about 20 PCR cycles employing a constant-region primer in conjunction with a V-primer adapter. TCRdb reprocessed the reads via MiXCR and lists one record per CDR3 protein. The sample has 65,000 to 90,000 distinct CDR3 sequences; approximately 20% are singletons. The sample consisted of PBMCs, taken before treatment. These receptors were taken from a male donor with prostate cancer.

This clonotype came up many times. The chain is built from TRBV29-1 and TRBJ2-3; 9 positions agree with TRBD2. The CDR3 covers 16 residues. After removal of 4 bases from V and 1 base from J, the junction contained 9 bases not matched to a gene. Germline CDR1 is SQVTM and CDR2 is ANQGSEA. The DNA for the CDR3 is TGCAGCGTTGTTAGCGGGGGACATCCCCGCACAGATACGCAGTATTTT. Translating it yields CSVVSGGHPRTDTQYF.

The chain employs TRBV6-1 and TRBJ2-5; the match to TRBD2 covers 9 bases. Germline V gene sequence: CDR1 MNHNS, CDR2 SASEGT. J was trimmed by 0 bases and V by 6 bases; bases with no gene match: 11. The CDR3 loop spans 17 amino acids. The CDR3 region is CASRVVAGALYQETQYF. CDR3 sequence (DNA): TGTGCCAGCAGGGTGGTAGCGGGAGCCCTTTACCAAGAGACCCAGTACTTC.

This clonotype was observed at least ten times. The J gene is TRBJ1-1, the V gene TRBV7-9; TRBD1 aligns across 8 bases. The CDR3 has 16 residues. V shed 4 bases and J 3 bases; nucleotides not matched to a gene: 10. CDR1 is SEHNR and CDR2 is FQNEAQ in the germline V gene (reference sequence). CDR3 in amino acids: CASSSGPGGVDTEAFF. In DNA form, the CDR3 reads TGTGCCAGCAGCTCCGGACCAGGGGGCGTTGACACTGAAGCTTTCTTT.

This clonotype was picked up many times. V gene TRBV4-1 combines with J gene TRBJ1-5; perhaps TRBD1 as D (5 bases). The germline V gene encodes CDR1 MGHRA and CDR2 YSYEKL. This CDR3 has 18 residues. Trimming left V 3 bases short and J 2 bases short, with 20 bases between. CDR3: CASSHLQGRGGGNQPQHF. As DNA, the CDR3 is TGCGCCAGCAGCCACCTTCAGGGTCGCGGCGGTGGCAATCAGCCCCAGCATTTT.

Comments on this clonotype: A far larger clone is off by one base, so a read error is likely. The chain combines TRBV6-6 with TRBJ1-6; D is possibly TRBD1 (6 bases). The CDR3 loop spans 14 amino acids. Germline assignment: CDR1 MNHNY and CDR2 SVGAGI (reference sequence). CDR3 DNA: TGTGCCGGCAGTGCCCGGGACAATCATTCACCCCTCCACTTT. Its protein is CAGSARDNHSPLHF.

The sample holds many counts of this clonotype. The V call is TRBV18, the J call TRBJ2-1; the D gene is possibly TRBD2 (5 bases). V lost 0 bases, J lost 9 bases, and 6 bases lay in between. The CDR3 consists of 12 residues. Germline V gene data show CDR1 as KGHSH and CDR2 as LQKENI. CDR3 sequence (DNA): TGTGCCAGCTCACCACCCGGACTTGAGCAGTTCTTC. It yields the protein CASSPPGLEQFF.

This clonotype was counted many times. The chain is built from TRBV2 and TRBJ2-2, with D unresolved. From germline, CDR1 is SNHLY and CDR2 FYNNEI. The CDR3 has 13 amino acids. Trimming stripped 7 bases from V and 5 bases from J, with 11 bases between. The DNA for the CDR3 is TGTGCCAGCATCAACAGTCGGACCGGGGAGCTGTTTTTT. It translates to CASINSRTGELFF.

The genes are TRBV6-8 and TRBJ2-1, with TRBD1 matching 9 bases. The trim removed 5 bases at V and 6 bases at J, leaving 14 bases unmatched. The CDR3 has 17 amino acids. CDR1 MNHGY and CDR2 SAAAGT come from the germline V gene. DNA of the CDR3: TGTGCCAGCAGTGAAACCTTCGGGACAGGGAGCCTCAATGAGCAGTTCTTC. This codes for CASSETFGTGSLNEQFF.

This clonotype was counted many times. For the CDR3, the DNA is TGCGCCAGCAGCCATCAAGGGGGCAGAGCTAACTATGGCTACACCTTC. Encoded protein: CASSHQGGRANYGYTF. J is TRBJ1-2 and V is TRBV4-3, with 7 bases aligning to TRBD1. The germline V gene has CDR1 LGHNA and CDR2 YSLEER. This CDR3 spans 16 amino acids. The ends lost 3 bases at V and 0 bases at J; junction bases unmatched: 7.

This clonotype has at least ten counts. For the CDR3, the DNA is TGTGCCAGCAGCGCCGGGGGAGAGGAAGAGACCCAGTACTTC. Its translation is CASSAGGEEETQYF. The rearrangement joins TRBV11-1 to TRBJ2-5; tentatively, D is TRBD2 (6 bases). CDR3 length: 14 residues. Germline CDR1 is SGHAT and CDR2 is FQDESV (reference sequence). Trimming cost V 5 bases and J 3 bases, with 13 bases left between them.

The table lists this clonotype with many counts. This chain uses TRBV7-9 with TRBJ2-6; the D gene could be TRBD1 or TRBD2 (6 bases each). The CDR3 sequence is 15 residues long. CDR1 SEHNR and CDR2 FQNEAQ come from the germline V gene (reference sequence). V lost 4 bases to trimming and J lost 0 bases, with 7 bases between them. Here the CDR3 reads CASSWGASGANVLTF. Here the CDR3 DNA reads TGTGCCAGCAGCTGGGGGGCCTCTGGGGCCAACGTCCTGACTTTC.

This clonotype has a count of ten or more. The V call is TRBV6-1, the J call TRBJ1-2; D remains ambiguous. The length of the CDR3 is 14 residues. CDR1 MNHNS and CDR2 SASEGT come from the germline V gene. Deletions cut 1 base from V and 1 base from J, with 7 bases between. The CDR3 sequence is CASSEVPGNYGYTF. The CDR3 bases are TGTGCCAGCAGTGAAGTTCCGGGTAACTATGGCTACACCTTC.

This clonotype was observed at least ten times. V usage is TRBV24-1 and J usage is TRBJ2-3, with no clear D. Germline assignment: CDR1 KGHDR and CDR2 SFDVKD. Trimming stripped 7 bases from V and 9 bases from J, with 16 bases between. The CDR3 totals 13 residues. The CDR3 DNA is TGTGCCACCAGCCCGACGGACCTGGACACGCAGTATTTT. It encodes CATSPTDLDTQYF.

The sample holds many counts of this clonotype. The chain recombines TRBV2 with TRBJ2-7; D perhaps matches TRBD1 (6 bases). This CDR3 has 15 amino acids. Germline V gives CDR1 SNHLY, CDR2 FYNNEI. Trimming removed 3 bases at V and 2 bases at J, with 14 bases between. The CDR3 coding sequence is TGTGCCAGCAGTGAGCGGCAGGGGCCACCCTACGAGCAGTACTTC. Translated, it gives CASSERQGPPYEQYF.

As concerns this clonotype: This may come from a read error, since a much larger clone is one base off. The chain links TRBV7-9 to TRBJ2-1, with D maybe TRBD1 (6 bases). Germline CDR1 is SEHNR and CDR2 is FQNEAQ (reference sequence). Trimming removed 0 bases from V and 10 bases from J, with 16 bases in between. The length of the CDR3 is 15 residues. The DNA for the CDR3 is TGTGCCAGCAGCTTAGCGCATCGGACAGAAGCCGAGCAGTTCTTC. Translation: CASSLAHRTEAEQFF.

This clonotype appeared many times. The chain is built from TRBV11-2 and TRBJ2-7; either TRBD1 or TRBD2 may supply D (5 bases each). The CDR3 runs 16 residues. V was cut by 4 bases and J by 7 bases, with 23 bases left in between. CDR1 is SGHAT and CDR2 is FQNNGV in the germline V gene. CDR3 protein: CASSYVSRGARKEQYF. The CDR3 DNA sequence: TGTGCCAGCAGCTATGTATCCAGAGGGGCTAGGAAGGAGCAGTACTTC.

There are many counts of this clonotype. The chain has TRBV5-1 and TRBJ1-1; D is perhaps TRBD1 (5 bases). This CDR3 region has 15 residues. Germline V gives CDR1 SGHRS, CDR2 YFSETQ. The V gene lost 4 bases and the J gene lost 4 bases, with 17 bases spanning the gap. In DNA form, the CDR3 reads TGCGCCAGCAGCGTAGATCGTGCAGGGACCACTGAAGCTTTCTTT. Protein: CASSVDRAGTTEAFF.

This clonotype was observed many times. The rearrangement links TRBV6-2 or TRBV6-3 to TRBJ1-2; D gene ambiguous. V dropped 4 bases and J dropped 3 bases, with 9 bases sitting between them. This CDR3 contains 13 residues. The germline V gene has CDR1 MNHEY and CDR2 SVGEGT. CDR3 DNA: TGTGCCAGCAGTTCAGGCACCTACTATGGCTACACCTTC. Residues: CASSSGTYYGYTF.

This clonotype was found many times. J is TRBJ2-7 and V is TRBV20-1; 8 positions match TRBD1. CDR1 is DFQATT and CDR2 is SNEGSKA in the germline V gene (reference sequence). The CDR3 sequence is 13 residues long. Trimming at V came to 3 bases and at J to 7 bases, leaving 8 bases not matched to a gene. CDR3 in amino acids: CSASSQGAGEQYF. For the CDR3, the DNA is TGCAGTGCTAGTTCTCAGGGGGCAGGAGAGCAGTACTTC.

This clonotype was found many times. The CDR3 is CATLGLGPEQYF. The CDR3 DNA follows: TGTGCCACCCTGGGACTAGGGCCCGAGCAGTACTTC. This chain joins TRBV28 and TRBJ2-7; 8 bases line up with TRBD2. Germline trimming cut 10 bases from V and 6 bases from J; bases unmatched to any gene: 8. Germline V lookup: CDR1 MDHEN, CDR2 SYDVKM. The CDR3 is 12 residues long.

This clonotype was observed at least ten times. The chain uses TRBV20-1 and TRBJ2-3; possibly TRBD2 for D (5 bases). V lost 0 bases and J 3 bases, leaving 7 bases between the germline ends. The CDR3 totals 13 residues. From germline, CDR1 is DFQATT and CDR2 SNEGSKA (reference sequence). The CDR3 is CSARDAGTDTQYF. CDR3 nucleotides: TGCAGTGCTAGAGACGCGGGTACAGATACGCAGTATTTT.

This clonotype was detected many times. This chain connects TRBV6-2 or TRBV6-3 to TRBJ1-1; the D gene is possibly TRBD1 (5 bases). The germline V gene has CDR1 MNHEY and CDR2 SVGEGT. V was shortened by 5 bases and J by 8 bases, with 15 bases between the two germline ends. The CDR3 is 13 residues long. The CDR3 region has the DNA TGTGCCAGCAGTGAAGGGGTGGCGCGGGAAGCTTTCTTT. Translating gives CASSEGVAREAFF.

At least ten counts were recorded for this clonotype. The chain employs TRBV30 and TRBJ2-5; D may be TRBD1 (6 bases). This CDR3 has 12 amino acids. Deletions cut 2 bases from V and 9 bases from J, with 13 bases between. Germline V gene lookup returns CDR1 GTSNPN and CDR2 SVGIG (reference sequence). CDR3 in amino acids: CAWSPHTGSQYF. The CDR3 coding sequence is TGTGCCTGGAGTCCCCATACAGGGTCCCAGTACTTC.

Many counts were recorded for this clonotype. The gene calls are TRBV27 and TRBJ2-2; either TRBD1 or TRBD2 may supply D (7 bases each). Trimming removed 0 bases from V and 3 bases from J, with 11 bases in between. CDR3 length: 16 amino acids. Germline CDR1 MNHEY, CDR2 SMNVEV (reference sequence). As DNA, the CDR3 is TGTGCCAGCAGTTTATCGGCAGGGGGGGACACCGGGGAGCTGTTTTTT. Translation gives CASSLSAGGDTGELFF.

The chain combines TRBV7-2 with TRBJ2-5; D not resolved. The germline V and J ends were trimmed by 5 bases and 10 bases, with 11 bases remaining between them. This CDR3 has 11 amino acids. Germline V gene data show CDR1 as SGHTA and CDR2 as FQGNSA. The CDR3 spells CASSDRALQYF. DNA of the CDR3: TGTGCCAGCAGCGACCGGGCCCTCCAGTACTTC.

In its sample, this clonotype was seen many times. This rearrangement joins TRBV5-4 to TRBJ2-7; 7 bases agree with TRBD1. CDR3 length: 16 residues. V lost 4 bases to trimming and J lost 0 bases; unmatched junction nucleotides: 10. CDR1 and CDR2 (germline): SGHNT, YYREEE (reference sequence). CDR3 sequence: CASSPSGTVSSYEQYF. CDR3 DNA sequence: TGTGCCAGCAGCCCATCTGGGACAGTGAGCTCCTACGAGCAGTACTTC.

V and J are TRBV5-6 and TRBJ2-3; D not resolved. Germline CDR1 is SGHDT and CDR2 is YYEEEE. Trimming took off 0 bases at V and 4 bases at J, with 9 bases between the two ends. The CDR3 spans 14 residues. CDR3 sequence reads: CASSLGGSPDTQYF. The CDR3 region has the DNA TGTGCCAGCAGCTTGGGGGGATCCCCAGATACGCAGTATTTT.